The rows below give T cell receptor beta chains drawn from one sample of a study of blood T cell repertoires in COVID-19. The method was immunoSEQ multiplex PCR; TCRdb's version includes in-frame clones alone and lacks a portion of them. In the table there are around 71,000 clones, more than 60% of which are singletons. Material for sequencing was peripheral blood. The receptors stem from a woman of 80 years or more with active or convalescent COVID-19. CDR3s include the opening cysteine and the closing phenylalanine or tryptophan. Each record gives: CDR3 DNA, CDR3 protein, J gene, D gene, clone size, V gene. The D gene is left open where the match is weak. Some rows have no size entry. The others give once, few or many, or a class for an expanded clone.

DNA: TGTGCCAGCAGCCAAGAGTTAGCGGACGAGCAGTACTTC
CDR3: CASSQELADEQYF
J: TRBJ2-7
D: .
size: .
V: TRBV14

DNA: TGCGCCAGCCGCCTTTTAGTGGACACCGGGGAGCTGTTTTTT
CDR3: CASRLLVDTGELFF
J: TRBJ2-2
D: .
size: few
V: TRBV10-2

DNA: TGTGCCAGCAGCTTAAAGCGAGTAGCGCGAGAGGACGAGCAGTACTTC
CDR3: CASSLKRVAREDEQYF
J: TRBJ2-7
D: .
size: .
V: TRBV7-8

DNA: TGTGCCAGCAGCTTAGGCCCATCAGGTGGTGAAAAACTGTTTTTT
CDR3: CASSLGPSGGEKLFF
J: TRBJ1-4
D: .
size: .
V: TRBV11-2

DNA: TGTGCCAGCAGAGGGTCGGTAGGACAGGGTGATGAAAAACTGTTTTTT
CDR3: CASRGSVGQGDEKLFF
J: TRBJ1-4
D: TRBD1
size: .
V: TRBV7-9

DNA: TGCGCCAGCAGCCAAGTCAGGGGCAACACTGAAGCTTTCTTT
CDR3: CASSQVRGNTEAFF
J: TRBJ1-1
D: .
size: few
V: TRBV4-3

DNA: TGTGCCACCGCCGCCGCGGGAGATCAGCCCCAGCATTTT
CDR3: CATAAAGDQPQHF
J: TRBJ1-5
D: .
size: .
V: TRBV6-5

DNA: TGTGCCAGCTCACCCAGCGGGCCCGCCTATAGCAATCAGCCCCAGCATTTT
CDR3: CASSPSGPAYSNQPQHF
J: TRBJ1-5
D: .
size: .
V: TRBV18

DNA: TGTGCCAGCAGCTTGGTGGGACTAGCGGGGCTCAACAATGAGCAGTTCTTC
CDR3: CASSLVGLAGLNNEQFF
J: TRBJ2-1
D: TRBD2
size: .
V: TRBV5-6

DNA: TGTGCCAGAAGCTTGGGGACTGTACAAGAGACCCAGTACTTC
CDR3: CARSLGTVQETQYF
J: TRBJ2-5
D: .
size: .
V: TRBV5-3

DNA: TGTGCCAGCAGTTCTTACAGGGGCCAAGGGGAAGGCTACACCTTC
CDR3: CASSSYRGQGEGYTF
J: TRBJ1-2
D: TRBD1
size: .
V: TRBV6-5

DNA: TGTGCCAGCAGCTTAGCAGGGGGCGGGTCCTACAATGAGCAGTTCTTC
CDR3: CASSLAGGGSYNEQFF
J: TRBJ2-1
D: TRBD1
size: .
V: TRBV7-9

DNA: TGTGCCAGCTCGAGACAGGATAATGAAAAACTGTTTTTT
CDR3: CASSRQDNEKLFF
J: TRBJ1-4
D: .
size: .
V: TRBV7-8

DNA: TGTGCCAGCAGACGGGACGGGGGAAGCTCTGGAAACACCATATATTTT
CDR3: CASRRDGGSSGNTIYF
J: TRBJ1-3
D: .
size: .
V: TRBV3-1/TRBV3-2

DNA: TGTGCCAGCAGTTTGACTAGCGGGAGCACAGATACGCAGTATTTT
CDR3: CASSLTSGSTDTQYF
J: TRBJ2-3
D: TRBD2
size: .
V: TRBV28

DNA: TGTGCCAGCCGAACCGATCGGGACAGGGTGGACGAGCAGTACTTC
CDR3: CASRTDRDRVDEQYF
J: TRBJ2-7
D: TRBD1
size: .
V: TRBV7-8

DNA: TGCGCCAGCAGCTTGGAATCAGGGACTGGAAACACCATATATTTT
CDR3: CASSLESGTGNTIYF
J: TRBJ1-3
D: .
size: .
V: TRBV5-1

DNA: TGTGCCATCAGTCACAGGGGTGACTATGGCTACACCTTC
CDR3: CAISHRGDYGYTF
J: TRBJ1-2
D: TRBD1
size: .
V: TRBV10-3

DNA: TGTGCCAGCAGCTCGTCCGGGACTAGCGGGGGGGCACGACACAATGAGCAGTTCTTC
CDR3: CASSSSGTSGGARHNEQFF
J: TRBJ2-1
D: TRBD2
size: .
V: TRBV13

DNA: TGTGCCAGCAGTCCCGTCTTCCCCCGAGATACGCAGTATTTT
CDR3: CASSPVFPRDTQYF
J: TRBJ2-3
D: .
size: .
V: TRBV28

DNA: TGTGCCAGCAGTCCCCGGACAGTTTCACCCCTCCACTTT
CDR3: CASSPRTVSPLHF
J: TRBJ1-6
D: .
size: .
V: TRBV6-6

DNA: TGTGCCAGCAGTCAACCCACCGGTAACACCATATATTTT
CDR3: CASSQPTGNTIYF
J: TRBJ1-3
D: .
size: .
V: TRBV6-5

DNA: TGTGCCAGTACAGTGCCGGCAGCGATAGCCAAAAACATTCAGTACTTC
CDR3: CASTVPAAIAKNIQYF
J: TRBJ2-4
D: .
size: .
V: TRBV19

DNA: TGTGCCAGCAGTGCCTTATCAAATACAGGGGGCTTTGTCACTGAAGCTTTCTTT
CDR3: CASSALSNTGGFVTEAFF
J: TRBJ1-1
D: TRBD1
size: .
V: TRBV6-1

DNA: TGTGCCAGCAGCCCCGCCGGGACTAGTAGCCTCGAGCAGTACTTC
CDR3: CASSPAGTSSLEQYF
J: TRBJ2-7
D: TRBD2
size: few
V: TRBV7-6

DNA: TGTGCCAGCAGTCTCGTCAATGAGCAGTTCTTC
CDR3: CASSLVNEQFF
J: TRBJ2-1
D: .
size: once
V: TRBV2

DNA: TGTGCCAGCAGTCGTAACAACCAGGGAAGCTCTAATTCACCCCTCCACTTT
CDR3: CASSRNNQGSSNSPLHF
J: TRBJ1-6
D: .
size: .
V: TRBV6-6

DNA: TGTGCCAGCAGTTTAGAGGCAGGGCTTGAAGCTTTCTTT
CDR3: CASSLEAGLEAFF
J: TRBJ1-1
D: .
size: .
V: TRBV12-3/TRBV12-4

DNA: TGTGCCAGTAGTATCGAGCGGTTCACTGAAGCTTTCTTT
CDR3: CASSIERFTEAFF
J: TRBJ1-1
D: .
size: .
V: TRBV19

DNA: TGTGCCAGCAGTTACTCGAAGCACACTGAAGCTTTCTTT
CDR3: CASSYSKHTEAFF
J: TRBJ1-1
D: .
size: .
V: TRBV6-5

DNA: TGCGCCAGCAGCGCACAGGTTAACATCGGGAACACTGAAGCTTTCTTT
CDR3: CASSAQVNIGNTEAFF
J: TRBJ1-1
D: .
size: .
V: TRBV5-1

DNA: TGTGCCAGCAGCTTAGCCACCGGGGGGTATGGCTACACCTTC
CDR3: CASSLATGGYGYTF
J: TRBJ1-2
D: .
size: .
V: TRBV7-8

DNA: TGTGCCAGCAGCTTTGACAGGGGGCTGGAGGAAAAACTGTTTTTT
CDR3: CASSFDRGLEEKLFF
J: TRBJ1-4
D: TRBD1
size: .
V: TRBV7-2

DNA: TGTGCCAGTATTCCTACGGGAAAGAACACTGAAGCTTTCTTT
CDR3: CASIPTGKNTEAFF
J: TRBJ1-1
D: .
size: .
V: TRBV19

DNA: TGCGCCAGCAGCTTGGGGGACAGTTACAATGAGCAGTTCTTC
CDR3: CASSLGDSYNEQFF
J: TRBJ2-1
D: TRBD1
size: .
V: TRBV5-1

DNA: TGTGCCAGCAGTTACTCCTCGACAGGGGCGGGTGGCTACACCTTC
CDR3: CASSYSSTGAGGYTF
J: TRBJ1-2
D: TRBD1
size: .
V: TRBV6-5

DNA: TGTGCCAGCACTCCCGGAGGGACCTGGGGCTACGAGCAGTACTTC
CDR3: CASTPGGTWGYEQYF
J: TRBJ2-7
D: .
size: once
V: TRBV9

DNA: TGTGCCACCAGCAGGGACAGGGGAGGTCAGCCCCAGCATTTT
CDR3: CATSRDRGGQPQHF
J: TRBJ1-5
D: TRBD1
size: .
V: TRBV15

DNA: TGTGCCAGTGGACAGGCCATCGATGAGCAGTTCTTC
CDR3: CASGQAIDEQFF
J: TRBJ2-1
D: TRBD1
size: .
V: TRBV28

DNA: TGTGCCAGCAGTCCCCGGGACAGGACTTATGGCTACACCTTC
CDR3: CASSPRDRTYGYTF
J: TRBJ1-2
D: TRBD1
size: .
V: TRBV6-5

DNA: TGCAGCGTTGGTCCGACGCCGGGAGCTTTCTTT
CDR3: CSVGPTPGAFF
J: TRBJ1-1
D: .
size: .
V: TRBV29-1

DNA: TGTGCCAGTAGAGAGGGGAACACTGAAGCTTTCTTT
CDR3: CASREGNTEAFF
J: TRBJ1-1
D: .
size: .
V: TRBV19

DNA: TGTGCCAGCACCCCGGGACAGGGGAATGAAGCTTTCTTT
CDR3: CASTPGQGNEAFF
J: TRBJ1-1
D: TRBD1
size: .
V: TRBV12-3/TRBV12-4

DNA: TGTGCCAGCAAGGGGACTAGCGGGAGTTACGAGCAGTACTTC
CDR3: CASKGTSGSYEQYF
J: TRBJ2-7
D: TRBD2
size: once
V: TRBV6-5

DNA: TGTGCCACCAGCACAGGGACAGGACCCTACGAGCAGTACTTC
CDR3: CATSTGTGPYEQYF
J: TRBJ2-7
D: TRBD1
size: once
V: TRBV15

DNA: TGTGCCAGCAGCTTAGCGGGGGCAGGCACAGATACGCAGTATTTT
CDR3: CASSLAGAGTDTQYF
J: TRBJ2-3
D: .
size: .
V: TRBV7-3

DNA: TGTGCCAGCAGCCAAGGACAGGGCTACTATGGCTACACCTTC
CDR3: CASSQGQGYYGYTF
J: TRBJ1-2
D: TRBD1
size: .
V: TRBV16

DNA: TGTGCCGGTAGCGGGGGCCTCCAAGAGACCCAGTACTTC
CDR3: CAGSGGLQETQYF
J: TRBJ2-5
D: TRBD2
size: once
V: TRBV10-3

DNA: TGTGCCAGCGGTAGCCGGGGGGAATATGAGCAGTTCTTC
CDR3: CASGSRGEYEQFF
J: TRBJ2-1
D: TRBD2
size: .
V: TRBV7-9

DNA: TGTGCCAGCAGCTTGAGGGGGACAGGGGACTACGAGCAGTACTTC
CDR3: CASSLRGTGDYEQYF
J: TRBJ2-7
D: TRBD1
size: .
V: TRBV5-4

DNA: TGTGCCAGCAGTCAATGGACAGGGTTCAGTTCACCCCTCCACTTT
CDR3: CASSQWTGFSSPLHF
J: TRBJ1-6
D: TRBD1
size: few
V: TRBV2

DNA: TGCGCCAGCAGCGGGGGCGGCGAGACCCAGTACTTC
CDR3: CASSGGGETQYF
J: TRBJ2-5
D: .
size: .
V: TRBV5-1

DNA: TGCGCCAGCAGCCAAGATGGGGCGGGGGCTAGGGGAGATACGCAGTATTTT
CDR3: CASSQDGAGARGDTQYF
J: TRBJ2-3
D: .
size: once
V: TRBV4-3

DNA: TGTGCCAGCACCAAAGGCGGGACAGGGGGGATATATAGCAATCAGCCCCAGCATTTT
CDR3: CASTKGGTGGIYSNQPQHF
J: TRBJ1-5
D: TRBD1
size: once
V: TRBV28

DNA: TGCGCCAGCAGCCAAGATTCAGGGAGGATCAATTCACCCCTCCACTTT
CDR3: CASSQDSGRINSPLHF
J: TRBJ1-6
D: .
size: .
V: TRBV4-3

DNA: TGTGCCAGCAGCGCCGGGCGGGGGGGCTCCTACAATGAGCAGTTCTTC
CDR3: CASSAGRGGSYNEQFF
J: TRBJ2-1
D: TRBD2
size: .
V: TRBV9

DNA: TGCGCCAGCAGCCCCAAGTATCAGGACAGGGAAGGGCGTAGCAATCAGCCCCAGCATTTT
CDR3: CASSPKYQDREGRSNQPQHF
J: TRBJ1-5
D: TRBD1
size: .
V: TRBV4-1

DNA: TGTGCCACCAGTGATAGGTCCGGCAGGATACCCGGGGAGCTGTTTTTT
CDR3: CATSDRSGRIPGELFF
J: TRBJ2-2
D: .
size: .
V: TRBV24-1

DNA: TGTGCCAGCAGCTTTACCGATAACTATGTCTACACCTTC
CDR3: CASSFTDNYVYTF
J: TRBJ1-2
D: .
size: .
V: TRBV7-2